These T cell receptor beta chains were read from a single sample in a study of shared clonotypes between healthy human individuals. Using immunoSEQ multiplex PCR, the repertoire was profiled, and TCRdb retains in-frame clones only, with some absent. The data contain 2 million to 2.5 million clones, 85% to 95% of them singletons. Material: naive CD4+ T cells from PBMCs. These receptors were collected from a young man in good health. Some clones in this sample may be carry-over from other donors' samples. Both conserved end residues are part of each CDR3. D genes are given only for firm matches. The listing skips clone size in some rows; elsewhere it reads once, few, many or a size class.

D,J,size,V,CDR3,DNA
.,TRBJ1-2,.,TRBV5-1,CASSLTGANYGYTF,TGCGCCAGCAGCTTGACAGGAGCTAACTATGGCTACACCTTC
.,TRBJ2-1,.,TRBV5-1,CASCLMGSEASYEQFF,TGCGCCAGCTGCCTTATGGGTAGCGAGGCCTCATATGAGCAGTTCTTC
TRBD2,TRBJ2-1,.,TRBV10-3,CAIKGLATDEQFF,TGTGCCATCAAGGGACTAGCGACCGATGAGCAGTTCTTC
TRBD2,TRBJ2-3,.,TRBV5-1,CASSLAQTSSSTDTQYF,TGCGCCAGCAGCTTGGCCCAGACTAGCAGTAGCACAGATACGCAGTATTTT
.,TRBJ1-3,.,TRBV9,CASSVAAQGHSGNTIYF,TGTGCCAGCAGCGTCGCAGCGCAGGGCCACTCTGGAAACACCATATATTTT
.,TRBJ1-2,.,TRBV29-1,CSVEHNRSPHTF,TGCAGCGTTGAACATAACCGCTCCCCTCACACCTTC
TRBD2,TRBJ2-5,.,TRBV2,CASTRLAGEETQYF,TGTGCCAGCACCAGACTAGCGGGAGAAGAGACCCAGTACTTC
.,TRBJ1-3,.,TRBV6-1,CASSVRDSRGRQNTIYF,TGTGCCAGCAGTGTGCGAGACTCTCGAGGGCGGCAGAACACCATATATTTT
TRBD1,TRBJ2-7,.,TRBV11-2,CASSSPRDRALEQYF,TGTGCCAGCAGCTCCCCCCGGGACAGGGCCCTAGAGCAGTACTTC
.,TRBJ1-4,few,TRBV7-8,CASSSAKGPAPKLFF,TGTGCCAGCAGCTCAGCAAAGGGACCCGCACCTAAACTGTTTTTT
TRBD2,TRBJ2-1,.,TRBV4-1,CASSQMGIVAGGFF,TGCGCCAGCAGCCAAATGGGGATCGTAGCGGGAGGGTTCTTC
.,TRBJ1-4,.,TRBV10-3,CAISVAPNEKLFF,TGTGCCATCAGTGTCGCCCCTAATGAAAAACTGTTTTTT
.,TRBJ2-7,.,TRBV6-1,CASGTGTYEQYF,TGTGCCAGCGGGACGGGGACCTACGAGCAGTACTTC
.,TRBJ2-1,.,TRBV5-6,CASSLRPLTNPYNEQFF,TGTGCCAGCAGCTTACGGCCCTTGACAAACCCCTACAATGAGCAGTTCTTC
.,TRBJ1-5,.,TRBV18,CASSPRQVLSNQPQHF,TGTGCCAGCTCACCCAGACAGGTTCTTAGCAATCAGCCCCAGCATTTT
TRBD1,TRBJ1-4,.,TRBV28,CASTPGQGNEKLFF,TGTGCCAGTACTCCGGGACAGGGGAACGAAAAACTGTTTTTT
.,TRBJ2-7,.,TRBV5-4,CASSLDGGYEQYF,TGTGCCAGCAGCTTGGACGGGGGCTACGAGCAGTACTTC
.,TRBJ1-1,few,TRBV2,CASKGQMNTEAFF,TGTGCCAGCAAAGGACAGATGAACACTGAAGCTTTCTTT
.,TRBJ2-2,.,TRBV11-3,CASSLDSHNTGELFF,TGTGCCAGCAGCTTGGACAGTCATAACACCGGGGAGCTGTTTTTT
TRBD2,TRBJ2-3,.,TRBV30,CAWSVHPTSGITDTQYF,TGTGCCTGGAGTGTACACCCCACTAGCGGGATTACAGATACGCAGTATTTT
.,TRBJ1-3,.,TRBV5-5,CASTESAWSSGNTIYF,TGTGCCAGCACCGAATCGGCCTGGAGCTCTGGAAACACCATATATTTT
.,TRBJ1-1,.,TRBV28,CASLSFREGFEAFF,TGTGCCAGCCTTTCGTTCAGGGAGGGGTTTGAAGCTTTCTTT
.,TRBJ2-3,.,TRBV28,CASSFEGGGTDTQYF,TGTGCCAGCAGTTTCGAGGGAGGGGGGACAGATACGCAGTATTTT
TRBD2,TRBJ2-7,.,TRBV5-6,CASSLGPGGYEQYF,TGTGCCAGCAGCTTGGGGCCGGGGGGCTACGAGCAGTACTTC
TRBD1,TRBJ1-2,.,TRBV28,CASSPPLTGARVGYTF,TGTGCCAGCAGCCCTCCCCTAACAGGGGCACGGGTTGGCTACACCTTC
TRBD1,TRBJ1-1,.,TRBV19,CASSNGQGYTEAFF,TGTGCCAGTAGCAATGGACAGGGGTACACTGAAGCTTTCTTT
.,TRBJ1-1,.,TRBV5-1,CASSLIPGADTEAFF,TGCGCCAGCAGCTTGATACCGGGGGCGGACACTGAAGCTTTCTTT
.,TRBJ1-5,.,TRBV2,CASNLQGPGQPQHF,TGTGCCAGCAATTTACAGGGTCCTGGGCAGCCCCAGCATTTT
TRBD1,TRBJ1-1,few,TRBV28,CASSFSVGTGEAFF,TGTGCCAGCAGTTTTTCCGTCGGGACAGGGGAGGCTTTCTTT
.,TRBJ2-7,.,TRBV4-2,CASSQLSGRSYEQYF,TGTGCCAGCAGCCAACTTAGTGGACGATCCTACGAGCAGTACTTC
.,TRBJ1-1,few,TRBV9,CASSVDRGTEAFF,TGTGCCAGCAGCGTAGACCGAGGGACTGAAGCTTTCTTT
.,TRBJ2-3,.,TRBV5-1,CASSLGQDSTDTQYF,TGCGCCAGCAGCTTGGGACAGGATAGCACAGATACGCAGTATTTT
.,TRBJ2-7,.,TRBV5-1,CASSLATTPYEQYF,TGCGCCAGCAGCTTGGCCACTACGCCCTACGAGCAGTACTTC
.,TRBJ2-7,.,TRBV6-5,CASSWTVAYEQYF,TGTGCCAGCAGTTGGACTGTAGCCTACGAGCAGTACTTC
TRBD1,TRBJ1-5,.,TRBV28,CASKPGQSYSNQPQHF,TGTGCCAGCAAACCGGGACAGTCATATAGCAATCAGCCCCAGCATTTT
.,TRBJ2-7,.,TRBV28,CASTLPGIYEQYF,TGTGCCAGCACCCTACCGGGGATATACGAGCAGTACTTC
.,TRBJ2-3,.,TRBV7-2,CASRPGSTDTQYF,TGTGCCAGCCGGCCCGGATCCACAGATACGCAGTATTTT
TRBD2,TRBJ2-2,.,TRBV15,CATSIGLASTGELFF,TGTGCCACCAGCATTGGACTAGCAAGCACCGGGGAGCTGTTTTTT
TRBD2,TRBJ2-1,few,TRBV9,CASRSEREAINEQFF,TGTGCCAGCAGGTCCGAGCGGGAAGCAATCAATGAGCAGTTCTTC
.,TRBJ1-5,.,TRBV18,CASSPGLGRVQPQHF,TGTGCCAGCTCACCCGGGCTTGGGAGGGTCCAGCCCCAGCATTTT
.,TRBJ1-2,.,TRBV6-6,CASSYSAPRGGYTF,TGTGCCAGCAGTTACTCGGCCCCTCGGGGTGGCTACACCTTC
TRBD1,TRBJ1-1,.,TRBV28,CASSSPGTGFKTEAFF,TGTGCCAGCAGCAGTCCCGGGACAGGGTTTAAGACTGAAGCTTTCTTT
TRBD1,TRBJ1-2,.,TRBV28,CASSWTGPYGYTF,TGTGCCAGCAGTTGGACAGGGCCCTATGGCTACACCTTC
.,TRBJ1-5,.,TRBV7-2,CASSLAGTVQGQPQHF,TGTGCCAGCAGCTTAGCTGGGACCGTCCAGGGTCAGCCCCAGCATTTT
TRBD2,TRBJ2-5,.,TRBV15,CATSRGTSGTLQETQYF,TGTGCCACCAGCAGAGGGACTAGCGGGACCCTTCAAGAGACCCAGTACTTC
TRBD1,TRBJ2-7,.,TRBV10-1,CASSPTGTGSDEQYF,TGCGCCAGCAGTCCTACCGGGACAGGGTCCGACGAGCAGTACTTC
.,TRBJ1-2,.,TRBV7-9,CASSLRQDLYGYTF,TGTGCCAGCAGCCTACGACAGGACCTCTATGGCTACACCTTC
TRBD1,TRBJ1-4,.,TRBV14,CASRRQGRGEKLFF,TGTGCCAGCAGAAGACAGGGTCGGGGTGAAAAACTGTTTTTT
TRBD2,TRBJ2-1,once,TRBV7-3,CASSLKGLAGATSSYNEQFF,TGTGCCAGCAGCTTAAAGGGACTAGCGGGAGCCACGAGCTCCTACAATGAGCAGTTCTTC
.,TRBJ2-1,.,TRBV5-1,CASRPDLVGEQFF,TGCGCCAGCAGACCCGATTTGGTCGGTGAGCAGTTCTTC
TRBD1,TRBJ1-5,.,TRBV6-5,CASRGGDRVQPQHF,TGTGCCAGCAGGGGAGGGGACAGGGTGCAGCCCCAGCATTTT
.,TRBJ1-1,.,TRBV7-2,CASSLISGDTEAFF,TGTGCCAGCAGCTTAATCTCCGGGGACACTGAAGCTTTCTTT
TRBD1,TRBJ2-4,.,TRBV15,CATSRGPEDRGLLGIAKNIQYF,TGTGCCACCAGCAGAGGCCCGGAGGACAGGGGTCTTCTAGGGATAGCCAAAAACATTCAGTACTTC
TRBD2,TRBJ2-3,.,TRBV14,CASRIAGAGDTQYF,TGTGCCAGCAGGATAGCGGGAGCTGGAGATACGCAGTATTTT
.,TRBJ2-1,.,TRBV15,CATSRHPPNEQFF,TGTGCCACCAGCAGGCACCCCCCCAATGAGCAGTTCTTC